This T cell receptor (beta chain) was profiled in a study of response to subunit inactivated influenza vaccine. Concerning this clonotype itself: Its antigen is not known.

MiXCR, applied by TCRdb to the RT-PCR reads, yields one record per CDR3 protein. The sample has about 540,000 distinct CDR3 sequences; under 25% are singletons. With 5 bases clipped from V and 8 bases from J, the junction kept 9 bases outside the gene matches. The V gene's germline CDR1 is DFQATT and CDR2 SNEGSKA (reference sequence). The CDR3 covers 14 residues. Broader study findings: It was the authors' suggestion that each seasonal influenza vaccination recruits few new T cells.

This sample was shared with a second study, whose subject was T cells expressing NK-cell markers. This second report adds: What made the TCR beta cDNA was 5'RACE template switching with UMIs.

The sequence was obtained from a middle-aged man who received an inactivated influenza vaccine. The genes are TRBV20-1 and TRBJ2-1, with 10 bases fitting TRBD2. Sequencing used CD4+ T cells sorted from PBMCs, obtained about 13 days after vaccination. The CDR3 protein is CSADGLAVWDEQFF. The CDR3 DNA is TGCAGTGCTGACGGACTAGCGGTTTGGGATGAGCAGTTCTTC.